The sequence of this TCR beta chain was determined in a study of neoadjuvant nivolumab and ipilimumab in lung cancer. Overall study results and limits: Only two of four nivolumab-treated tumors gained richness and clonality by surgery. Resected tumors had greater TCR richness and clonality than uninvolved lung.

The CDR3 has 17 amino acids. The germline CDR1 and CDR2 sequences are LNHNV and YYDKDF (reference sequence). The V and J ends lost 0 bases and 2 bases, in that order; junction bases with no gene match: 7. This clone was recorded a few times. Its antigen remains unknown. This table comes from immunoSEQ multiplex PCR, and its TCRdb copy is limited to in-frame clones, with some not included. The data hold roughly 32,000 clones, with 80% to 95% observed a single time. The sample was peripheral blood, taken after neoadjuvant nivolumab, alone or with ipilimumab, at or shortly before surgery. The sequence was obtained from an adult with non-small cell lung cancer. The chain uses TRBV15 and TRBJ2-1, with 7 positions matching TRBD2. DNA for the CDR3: TGTGCCACCAGCAGAGATTTGAGGAGCGGGACCTACAATGAGCAGTTCTTC. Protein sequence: CATSRDLRSGTYNEQFF.